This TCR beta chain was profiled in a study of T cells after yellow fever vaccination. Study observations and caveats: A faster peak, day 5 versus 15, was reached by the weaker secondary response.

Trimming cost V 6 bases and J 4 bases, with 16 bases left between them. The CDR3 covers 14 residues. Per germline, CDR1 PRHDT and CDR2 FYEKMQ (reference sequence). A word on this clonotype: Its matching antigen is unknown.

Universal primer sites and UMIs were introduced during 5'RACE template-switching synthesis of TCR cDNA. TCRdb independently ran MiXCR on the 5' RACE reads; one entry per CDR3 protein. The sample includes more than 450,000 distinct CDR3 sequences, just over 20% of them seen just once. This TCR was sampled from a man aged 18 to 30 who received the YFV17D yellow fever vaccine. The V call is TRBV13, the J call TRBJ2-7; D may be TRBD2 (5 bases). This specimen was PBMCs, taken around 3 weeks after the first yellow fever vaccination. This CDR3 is CASSTRGVSYEQYF. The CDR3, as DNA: TGTGCCAGCAGTACCCGGGGAGTATCTTACGAGCAGTACTTC.